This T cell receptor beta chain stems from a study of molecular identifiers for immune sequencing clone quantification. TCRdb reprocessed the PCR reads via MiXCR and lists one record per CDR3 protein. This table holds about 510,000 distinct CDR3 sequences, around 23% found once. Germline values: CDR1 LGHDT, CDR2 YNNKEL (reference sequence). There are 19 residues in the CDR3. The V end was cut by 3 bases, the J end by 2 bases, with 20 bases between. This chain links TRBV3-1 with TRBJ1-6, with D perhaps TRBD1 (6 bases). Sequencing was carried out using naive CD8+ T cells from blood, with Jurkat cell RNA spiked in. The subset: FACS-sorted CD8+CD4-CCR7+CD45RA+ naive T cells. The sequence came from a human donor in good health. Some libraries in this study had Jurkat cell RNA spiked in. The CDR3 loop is CASSQPIYREGAYNSPLHF. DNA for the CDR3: TGTGCCAGCAGCCAGCCGATTTACAGGGAAGGGGCCTATAATTCACCCCTCCACTTT. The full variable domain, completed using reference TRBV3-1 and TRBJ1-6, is DTAVSQTPKYLVTQMGNDKSIKCEQNLGHDTMYWYKQDSKKFLKIMFSYNNKELIINETVPNRFSPKSPDKAHLNLHINSLELGDSAVYFCASSQPIYREGAYNSPLHFGNGTRLTVT.